This passage covers 32 T cell receptor beta chains from one sample sequenced in a study of T cells in Graves' hyperthyroidism and ophthalmopathy. TCR beta CDR3 region amplification was performed from RNA transcripts. First-round RT-PCR with HTBI primers amplified the TCR CDR3 region. TCRdb recomputed calls from the multiplex PCR reads with MiXCR, one row per CDR3 protein. In the table there are 75,000 to 100,000 distinct CDR3 sequences, roughly 49% of which are singletons. Sequenced sample: blood. Receptors were obtained from a woman between 40 and 50 years old with Graves' hyperthyroidism.

The J gene is TRBJ1-5, the V gene TRBV12-3 or TRBV12-4; no definite D call. The CDR3 consists of 12 residues. Deletions cut 8 bases from V and 11 bases from J, with 16 bases between. This CDR3 is CASPAAGVSQHF. CDR3 sequence (DNA): TGTGCCAGCCCGGCGGCCGGAGTGTCCCAGCATTTT.

As for this clonotype: As the CDR3 is not closed by the conserved phenylalanine or tryptophan, this likely results from a read error. The DNA is omitted, as the CDR3 cannot be located on it reliably, and the CDR3 follows TCRdb's listing. This chain connects TRBV5-1 to TRBJ2-6; TRBD1 is taken as the D call from the table, unchecked against the DNA. The CDR3 spans 12 residues, counting both ends. Germline lookup yields CDR1 SGHRS and CDR2 YFSETQ. The CDR3 here is CASSLVRGHANT.

V is TRBV7-7 and J is TRBJ1-5; D gene unclear. Per germline, CDR1 SSHAT and CDR2 FNYEAQ (reference sequence). V was clipped by 6 bases and J by 0 bases, with 18 bases between them. This CDR3 has 17 amino acids. The DNA of the CDR3 is TGTGCCAGCAGACCCTCCCACGCAGGCTATAGCAATCAGCCCCAGCATTTT. It encodes CASRPSHAGYSNQPQHF.

This rearrangement joins TRBV2 to TRBJ1-2; 7 bases fit TRBD1. J gave up 6 bases and V 10 bases, and 5 bases lay outside the gene matches. Germline CDR1 and CDR2: SNHLY and FYNNEI. The CDR3 runs to 11 residues. This chain's CDR3 is CANYTGDGYTF. In nucleotides, the CDR3 is TGTGCCAACTACACAGGGGATGGCTACACCTTC.

This clonotype appeared a single time. An end of the junction differs from the germline gene, which may be a read error. The chain joins TRBV13 to TRBJ1-5, with D perhaps matching TRBD1 (5 bases). This CDR3 comprises 15 residues. Germline CDR1 reads PRHDT; CDR2 reads FYEKMQ (reference sequence). The CDR3 loop is CASRAGTGSNQLQHF. CDR3 in DNA: TGTGCCAGCAGAGCCGGGACGGGTAGCAATCAGCTCCAGCATTTT.

This clonotype has more than one count but fewer than ten. The chain links TRBV24-1 to TRBJ1-1, with D possibly matching TRBD1 (6 bases). The CDR3 runs to 14 residues. V gave up 7 bases and J gave up 4 bases, with 15 bases separating them. Germline V gene data show CDR1 as KGHDR and CDR2 as SFDVKD. CDR3 amino acids: CATSLGGHLTEAFF. CDR3 sequence (DNA): TGTGCCACCAGCCTAGGGGGGCACCTCACTGAAGCTTTCTTT.

The chain uses TRBV2 and TRBJ1-2; no firm D call. Trimming cost V 3 bases and J 3 bases, with 11 bases left between them. The CDR3 loop spans 14 amino acids. Germline CDR1 and CDR2: SNHLY and FYNNEI. In DNA form, the CDR3 reads TGTGCCAGCAGTGAGAACGGGCAGCACTATGGCTACACCTTC. Translation: CASSENGQHYGYTF.

V is TRBV29-1 and J is TRBJ1-3; TRBD1 might be the D (5 bases). Germline V gene sequence: CDR1 SQVTM, CDR2 ANQGSEA. The V gene lost 6 bases and the J gene lost 4 bases, with 19 bases spanning the gap. CDR3 length: 15 amino acids. CDR3 sequence: CSVGRPSTLGNTIYF. The CDR3 bases are TGCAGCGTGGGACGGCCGTCCACTCTGGGAAACACCATATATTTT.

The chain recombines TRBV9 with TRBJ1-6; 9 positions match TRBD1. This CDR3 is built from 15 residues. The V and J ends lost 1 base and 10 bases, in that order; junction bases with no gene match: 6. Germline CDR1 SGDLS, CDR2 YYNGEE. The CDR3 loop reads CASSVMGQGQSPLHF. For the CDR3, the DNA is TGTGCCAGCAGCGTAATGGGACAGGGACAATCACCCCTCCACTTT.

To note about this clonotype: The germline gene is not matched at one end of the junction; a read error may be the cause. The chain is built from TRBV5-1 and TRBJ1-1; tentatively, D is TRBD1 (5 bases). This CDR3 spans 14 amino acids. The germline V gene has CDR1 SGHRS and CDR2 YFSETQ. CDR3 loop: CTSSLGELNTEAFF. In DNA, the CDR3 is TGCACCAGCAGCTTGGGGGAGCTGAACACTGAAGCTTTCTTT.

At least ten counts were recorded for this clonotype. The rearrangement links TRBV5-1 to TRBJ2-7; 9 nucleotides match TRBD1. V lost 4 bases and J lost 2; bases outside the gene matches: 10. The CDR3 extends over 16 amino acids. Germline values: CDR1 SGHRS, CDR2 YFSETQ. CDR3 loop: CASSPGTGPSTYEQYF. CDR3 nucleotide sequence: TGCGCCAGCAGCCCCGGGACAGGGCCATCGACCTACGAGCAGTACTTC.

The chain carries TRBV25-1 and TRBJ1-2; tentative D call: TRBD1 (5 bases). The CDR3 consists of 14 residues. Germline-derived CDR1 and CDR2 are MGHDK and SYGVNS. Trimming pared 8 bases from V and 1 base from J, leaving 14 bases between. The CDR3 loop is CASLALQVNYGYTF. The CDR3 bases are TGTGCCAGCTTAGCGTTACAGGTTAACTATGGCTACACCTTC.

This clonotype was recorded at least ten times. The chain links TRBV7-6 to TRBJ1-1, with 7 bases matching TRBD1. There are 14 residues in the CDR3. Losses at the gene ends were 1 base for V and 1 base for J; bases not matched to a gene: 0. Germline loops: CDR1 SGHVS, CDR2 FNYEAQ. The CDR3 loop reads CASSLDRGNTEAFF. The DNA for the CDR3 is TGTGCCAGCAGCTTAGACAGGGGGAACACTGAAGCTTTCTTT.

This clonotype was seen ten or more times. V and J are TRBV7-2 and TRBJ2-7; no clear D. V was shortened by 2 bases and J by 1 base, with 15 bases between the two germline ends. There are 16 residues in the CDR3. Germline V gene lookup returns CDR1 SGHTA and CDR2 FQGNSA. CDR3 region: CASSLRSEARSYEQYF. CDR3 nucleotides: TGTGCCAGCAGCTTACGCTCGGAAGCTCGATCCTACGAGCAGTACTTC.

The J gene is TRBJ1-1, the V gene TRBV29-1, with a tentative D call TRBD1 (6 bases). CDR3 length: 13 residues. V lost 3 bases and J lost 4, with 12 bases in between. Germline values: CDR1 SQVTM, CDR2 ANQGSEA. Written as DNA, the CDR3 is TGCAGCGTTGAGGATACAGGGAGCACTGAAGCTTTCTTT. Its translation is CSVEDTGSTEAFF.

The CDR3 region has the DNA TGTGCCACTGCGAGACAGGGGGCCTACGAGCAGTACTTC. Translated: CATARQGAYEQYF. The chain has TRBV6-5 and TRBJ2-7; 9 bases agree with TRBD1. Per germline, CDR1 MNHEY and CDR2 SVGAGI. After removal of 10 bases from V and 2 bases from J, the junction contained 6 bases not matched to a gene. The length of the CDR3 is 13 residues.

This chain joins TRBV29-1 and TRBJ2-6; the D call may be TRBD1 or TRBD2 (6 bases each). Germline V CDR1 and CDR2: SQVTM, ANQGSEA. The CDR3 covers 13 residues. Trimming left V 4 bases short and J 5 bases short, with 9 bases between. CDR3 protein: CSVGGARANVLTF. CDR3 nucleotides: TGCAGCGTTGGGGGGGCCCGGGCCAACGTCCTGACTTTC. Filled out from reference TRBV29-1 and TRBJ2-6, the complete variable domain reads SAVISQKPSRDICQRGTSLTIQCQVDSQVTMMFWYRQQPGQSLTLIATANQGSEATYESGFVIDKFPISRPNLTFSTLTVSNMSPEDSSIYLCSVGGARANVLTFGAGSRLTVL.

This sequence joins TRBV7-9 and TRBJ2-5; 9 bases match TRBD2. After removal of 4 bases from V and 4 bases from J, the junction contained 16 bases not matched to a gene. Germline V gene lookup returns CDR1 SEHNR and CDR2 FQNEAQ (reference sequence). This CDR3 contains 18 residues. The CDR3 sequence: CASSSGPAREGPLETQYF. CDR3 nucleotides: TGTGCCAGCAGCTCCGGGCCGGCGCGGGAGGGCCCATTAGAGACCCAGTACTTC.

This clonotype was found many times. The chain uses TRBV2 and TRBJ1-6, with 7 nucleotides matching TRBD1. Germline trimming cut 6 bases from V and 5 bases from J; bases unmatched to any gene: 7. CDR3 length: 15 residues. CDR1 SNHLY and CDR2 FYNNEI come from the germline V gene. CDR3 protein: CASRLGDSNNSPLHF. CDR3 sequence (DNA): TGTGCCAGCAGACTCGGGGACAGCAATAATTCACCCCTCCACTTT.

J is TRBJ2-7 and V is TRBV6-6; 10 positions agree with TRBD1. The germline CDR1 and CDR2 sequences are MNHNY and SVGAGI (reference sequence). The CDR3 loop spans 15 amino acids. The junction had 9 bases not matched to a gene; V was cut back by 6 bases and J by 4 bases. In DNA form, the CDR3 reads TGTGCCAGCAGCCAAATTCCGGGACAGGGGTACGAGCAGTACTTC. Its protein is CASSQIPGQGYEQYF.

The J gene is TRBJ1-2, the V gene TRBV2, with D possibly being TRBD1 (5 bases). The CDR3 consists of 12 residues. V lost 8 bases to trimming and J lost 12 bases, with 19 bases between them. Germline-derived CDR1 and CDR2 are SNHLY and FYNNEI. The CDR3 DNA reads as TGTGCCAGCTACGACAGCCTCTATGGACACACCTTC. Translation gives CASYDSLYGHTF.

This clonotype has ten or more counts. The chain recombines TRBV10-3 with TRBJ2-1; D is uncertain. Trimming left V 2 bases short and J 10 bases short, with 9 bases between. This CDR3 region has 12 residues. The germline V gene has CDR1 ENHRY and CDR2 SYGVKD. This CDR3 is CAISETGQEQFF. The CDR3 DNA is TGTGCCATCAGTGAGACTGGTCAGGAGCAGTTCTTC.

This clonotype was observed at least ten times. The chain uses TRBV19 and TRBJ1-3; D ambiguous. The CDR3 has 15 residues. The ends were cut back, 4 bases at V and 0 bases at J, with 10 bases in the middle. The V gene's germline CDR1 is LNHDA and CDR2 SQIVND (reference sequence). In DNA form, the CDR3 reads TGTGCCAGTAGTACCGACCAGAGCTCTGGAAACACCATATATTTT. It codes for CASSTDQSSGNTIYF.

The rearrangement joins TRBV11-2 to TRBJ2-2, with D maybe TRBD1 (6 bases). CDR1 and CDR2 (germline): SGHAT, FQNNGV. There are 17 residues in the CDR3. Between the trimmed V and J ends, which lost 3 bases and 6 bases, there was a span of 20 bases. CDR3 loop: CASSFLFPGAKAGELFF. DNA of the CDR3: TGTGCCAGCAGCTTCCTTTTTCCAGGGGCTAAGGCCGGGGAGCTGTTTTTT.

V gene TRBV19 combines with J gene TRBJ1-2, with 7 bases aligning to TRBD1. The ends lost 5 bases at V and 7 bases at J; junction bases unmatched: 10. This CDR3 contains 14 residues. Per the germline V gene, CDR1 is LNHDA and CDR2 is SQIVND (reference sequence). The CDR3 loop reads CASSLHRDRPGYTF. CDR3 nucleotides: TGTGCCAGTAGTCTCCACAGGGACAGACCTGGCTACACCTTC.

The chain uses TRBV6-4 and TRBJ2-7, with unresolved D. Trimming pared 4 bases from V and 0 bases from J, leaving 10 bases between. The CDR3 extends over 14 amino acids. Looked up from germline, CDR1 is MRHNA and CDR2 is SNTAGT. The CDR3 nucleotides are TGTGCCAGCAGTGCTAGAGACCTCTCCTACGAGCAGTACTTC. Amino acids: CASSARDLSYEQYF.

The chain carries TRBV2 and TRBJ1-2; a possible D gene is TRBD1 (5 bases). V lost 6 bases and J lost 3, with 11 bases in between. The CDR3 has 13 amino acids. The germline V gene has CDR1 SNHLY and CDR2 FYNNEI. CDR3 protein: CASRAGRDYGYTF. As DNA, the CDR3 is TGTGCCAGCAGAGCAGGGCGGGACTATGGCTACACCTTC.

This clonotype was recorded at least ten times. The CDR3 DNA is TGTGCTAGTGGTTTGGTCGGGACAGGGAACACTGAAGCTTTCTTT. This codes for CASGLVGTGNTEAFF. This rearrangement joins TRBV12-5 to TRBJ1-1; TRBD1 matches at 8 bases. Germline loops: CDR1 LGHNT, CDR2 FRNRAP. The CDR3 extends over 15 amino acids. V dropped 0 bases and J dropped 1; count of bases not matched to a gene: 1.

In this sample, this clonotype turned up a few times. This chain connects TRBV18 to TRBJ1-4; D perhaps matches TRBD1 (6 bases). Germline CDR1 reads KGHSH; CDR2 reads LQKENI. The CDR3 has 13 amino acids. The V end was cut by 8 bases, the J end by 7 bases, with 14 bases between. CDR3 sequence: CASVLTTGEKLFF. The DNA of the CDR3 is TGTGCCAGCGTCCTGACGACAGGTGAAAAACTGTTTTTT.

About this clonotype itself: The conserved phenylalanine or tryptophan is not found at the CDR3 terminus, so this likely reflects a read error. The DNA is omitted, as the CDR3 cannot be located on it reliably, and the CDR3 follows TCRdb's listing. The genes are TRBV2 and TRBJ1-4. Germline lookup yields CDR1 SNHLY and CDR2 FYNNEI. Ends included, the CDR3 has 11 residues. The chain's CDR3 is CASGTAGMGVQ.

A few counts support this clonotype. The chain links TRBV10-3 to TRBJ1-3; 9 bases line up with TRBD1. Unmatched junction bases numbered 5, after V lost 3 bases and J lost 8 bases. The CDR3 loop spans 14 amino acids. CDR1 is ENHRY, CDR2 SYGVKD, per germline. In nucleotides, the CDR3 is TGTGCCATCAGTGAAGAAGGGGACAGGGACACCATATATTTT. Translated: CAISEEGDRDTIYF.

This rearrangement joins TRBV18 to TRBJ1-2; D remains unclear. CDR3 size: 13 residues. Trimming shortened V by 2 bases and J by 8 bases, and 12 bases separated the two germline ends. CDR1 and CDR2 (germline): KGHSH, LQKENI. The CDR3 coding sequence is TGTGCCAGCTCACCAGCGGGAATTGGAGGCTACACCTTC. Translating gives CASSPAGIGGYTF.